This T cell receptor beta chain appears in the sequencing data of a study of T cells after yellow fever vaccination. Regarding the study as a whole: Among primary-vaccination clones, most reappeared after the booster, at 95% to 96% for CD4 and about 90% for CD8. The bulk population could contribute abundant contaminating clonotypes to FACS-sorted repertoires.

The ends were cut back, 6 bases at V and 4 bases at J, with 12 bases in the middle. The V gene's germline CDR1 is MNHNS and CDR2 SASEGT. CDR3 size: 13 residues. Concerning this clonotype itself: What it binds is not known.

A single record per CDR3 protein comes from TCRdb applying MiXCR to the 5' RACE reads. The data contain approximately 510,000 distinct CDR3 sequences, less than 25% of them seen just once; the ten biggest clones take up about a sixth. The sample consisted of PBMCs, taken less than 25 days after the first yellow fever vaccination. The genes are TRBV6-1 and TRBJ1-2; perhaps TRBD1 as D (5 bases). The clonotype comes from a man aged 18 to 29 who received the YFV17D yellow fever vaccine. DNA for the CDR3: TGTGCCAGCAGCCACAGGAGTTTCTATGGCTACACCTTC. Translating it yields CASSHRSFYGYTF.